Shown below are 20 T cell receptor beta chains from a single sample sequenced in a study of OX40 agonist ivuxolimab in advanced cancers. Here immunoSEQ multiplex PCR was the method, and the copy in TCRdb shows in-frame clones only, minus some. The table lists around 74,000 clones, approximately 83% of them singletons. The specimen comprised CD4+ or CD8+ T cells sorted from blood, sampled in a trial of the OX40 agonist ivuxolimab. These receptors were taken from an adult with an advanced solid tumor such as melanoma, head and neck, liver or kidney cancer.

This clone occurred once. This chain connects TRBV5-8 to TRBJ2-7; maybe TRBD1 (6 bases). From germline, CDR1 is SGHTS and CDR2 YDEGEE. V dropped 5 bases and J dropped 0 bases, with 18 bases sitting between them. The CDR3 has 16 residues. CDR3 nucleotides: TGTGCCAGCAGGCCAACCCTAAGGACAGACTCCTACGAGCAGTACTTC. Protein: CASRPTLRTDSYEQYF.

This chain connects TRBV6-1 to TRBJ1-2; weak D call: TRBD1 (6 bases). Germline values: CDR1 MNHNS, CDR2 SASEGT. The CDR3 consists of 14 residues. Deletions cut 8 bases from V and 6 bases from J, with 19 bases between. The CDR3 protein is CASSGPQGRNGYTF. For the CDR3, the DNA is TGTGCCAGCTCGGGTCCCCAGGGGAGGAATGGCTACACCTTC.

V usage is TRBV15 and J usage is TRBJ1-6; TRBD1 might be the D (6 bases). The germline gives CDR1 LNHNV, CDR2 YYDKDF (reference sequence). Trimming shortened V by 0 bases and J by 7 bases, and 16 bases separated the two germline ends. The CDR3 is 17 amino acids. CDR3 in amino acids: CATSRDRSAGVNSPLHF. The CDR3, as DNA: TGTGCCACCAGCAGAGATCGGAGTGCAGGGGTAAATTCACCCCTCCACTTT. Looking up the rest from reference TRBV15 and TRBJ1-6 gives the full variable domain: DAMVIQNPRYQVTQFGKPVTLSCSQTLNHNVMYWYQQKSSQAPKLLFHYYDKDFNNEADTPDNFQSRRPNTSFCFLDIRSPGLGDTAMYLCATSRDRSAGVNSPLHFGNGTRLTVT.

V gene TRBV11-1 combines with J gene TRBJ2-3; D might be TRBD2 (6 bases). Germline V gives CDR1 SGHAT, CDR2 FQDESV (reference sequence). V was trimmed by 4 bases and J by 10 bases, leaving 15 bases between them. This CDR3 contains 13 residues. CDR3 in amino acids: CASSYTTSSAQYF. CDR3 nucleotide sequence: TGTGCCAGCAGCTATACGACTAGTTCGGCGCAGTATTTT.

The gene calls are TRBV7-6 and TRBJ1-1, with D uncertain. Germline CDR1 reads SGHVS; CDR2 reads FNYEAQ. V was pared by 7 bases and J by 5 bases, with 11 bases between. This CDR3 is 12 amino acids long. The CDR3 region is CASTAMGTEAFF. CDR3 sequence (DNA): TGTGCCAGCACGGCAATGGGGACTGAAGCTTTCTTT.

The V and J genes are TRBV5-8 and TRBJ2-1; D unresolved. The ends were cut back, 1 base at V and 2 bases at J, with 10 bases in the middle. In germline, CDR1 is SGHTS, CDR2 YDEGEE. This CDR3 spans 15 amino acids. In DNA, the CDR3 is TGTGCCAGCAGCTTGTACGGGCGAGCCTACAATGAGCAGTTCTTC. It translates to CASSLYGRAYNEQFF.

The chain employs TRBV30 and TRBJ2-5; TRBD1 might be the D (5 bases). Germline loops: CDR1 GTSNPN, CDR2 SVGIG (reference sequence). V was pared by 0 bases and J by 4 bases, with 9 bases between. This CDR3 is 13 amino acids long. In DNA form, the CDR3 reads TGTGCCTGGAGTGTAGGGGTCGTAGAGACCCAGTACTTC. As protein: CAWSVGVVETQYF.

V is TRBV6-5 and J is TRBJ2-5, with D possibly matching TRBD1 (5 bases). V lost 4 bases and J 3 bases, leaving 15 bases between the germline ends. The germline CDR1 and CDR2 sequences are MNHEY and SVGAGI. This CDR3 contains 15 residues. The CDR3 nucleotides read TGTGCCAGCAGTTCCCCGGACACGACGGAAGAGACCCAGTACTTC. Translation gives CASSSPDTTEETQYF.

The chain uses TRBV4-3 and TRBJ2-1; D uncertain. V lost 0 bases and J lost 6, with 18 bases in between. The CDR3 spans 17 residues. CDR1 is LGHNA and CDR2 is YSLEER in the germline V gene. The CDR3 nucleotides read TGCGCCAGCAGCCAAGAAGGTATCTGGGATCAGCTCAATGAGCAGTTCTTC. Translating gives CASSQEGIWDQLNEQFF.

CDR3 sequence reads: CASSHPTGTSNQPQHF. CDR3 coding DNA: TGCGCCAGCAGCCATCCGACAGGGACTAGCAATCAGCCCCAGCATTTT. The V and J genes are TRBV4-1 and TRBJ1-5; 7 bases line up with TRBD1. The CDR3 runs to 16 residues. Per the germline V gene, CDR1 is MGHRA and CDR2 is YSYEKL. V was pared by 3 bases and J by 0 bases, with 5 bases of the junction left unmatched.

This clone was counted between two and nine times. The V gene is TRBV7-6, the J gene TRBJ1-6; maybe TRBD1 (5 bases). This CDR3 region has 15 residues. V was shortened by 5 bases and J by 6 bases, with 14 bases between the two germline ends. Germline CDR1 is SGHVS and CDR2 is FNYEAQ. CDR3 amino acids: CASSEGHGRNSPLHF. The CDR3 DNA is TGTGCCAGCAGCGAAGGACACGGACGTAATTCACCCCTCCACTTT.

The gene calls are TRBV6-5 and TRBJ1-2; tentatively, D is TRBD1 (5 bases). The CDR3 contains 13 residues. Germline V CDR1 and CDR2: MNHEY, SVGAGI. V gave up 4 bases and J gave up 8 bases, with 14 bases separating them. The CDR3 reads CASSSPGLGGYTF. CDR3 DNA sequence: TGTGCCAGCAGTTCCCCAGGGCTGGGAGGCTACACCTTC.

The chain combines TRBV25-1 with TRBJ1-1; D may be TRBD1 (6 bases). Germline loops: CDR1 MGHDK, CDR2 SYGVNS. CDR3 length: 13 residues. Between the trimmed V and J ends, which lost 4 bases and 4 bases, there was a span of 10 bases. The CDR3 bases are TGTGCCAGCAGTGCCAGGGGAAGCACTGAAGCTTTCTTT. Translated, it gives CASSARGSTEAFF. Drawing the rest from reference TRBV25-1 and TRBJ1-1, the complete variable domain is EADIYQTPRYLVIGTGKKITLECSQTMGHDKMYWYQQDPGMELHLIHYSYGVNSTEKGDLSSESTVSRIRTEHFPLTLESARPSHTSQYLCASSARGSTEAFFGQGTRLTVV.

The CDR3 here is CASNDGLERIETQYF. For the CDR3, the DNA is TGTGCCAGTAATGACGGACTAGAGAGGATCGAGACCCAGTACTTC. The rearrangement links TRBV19 to TRBJ2-5; 7 bases match TRBD2. The CDR3 length is 15 residues. Looked up from germline, CDR1 is LNHDA and CDR2 is SQIVND (reference sequence). The V gene end was trimmed by 7 bases and the J gene end by 5 bases; junction bases not matched to a gene: 13.

The chain combines TRBV5-1 with TRBJ2-1, with D perhaps matching TRBD1 or TRBD2 (7 bases each). The CDR3 totals 14 residues. The germline V gene has CDR1 SGHRS and CDR2 YFSETQ. The V and J ends lost 3 bases and 9 bases respectively, with 16 bases between them. This chain's CDR3 is CASSSKTGEGEQFF. The DNA for the CDR3 is TGCGCCAGCAGCTCAAAAACAGGGGAGGGTGAGCAGTTCTTC.

The sample holds a few counts of this clone. The rearrangement uses TRBV5-4 and TRBJ2-7, with 9 positions matching TRBD1. This CDR3 spans 15 amino acids. Germline CDR1 and CDR2: SGHNT and YYREEE (reference sequence). The trim removed 4 bases at V and 5 bases at J, leaving 10 bases unmatched. CDR3 DNA sequence: TGTGCCAGCAGCGCCCCTGACAGGGGGAGGGACGAGCAGTACTTC. Translated: CASSAPDRGRDEQYF.

The rearrangement uses TRBV7-9 and TRBJ2-6, with D unresolved. Looked up from germline, CDR1 is SEHNR and CDR2 is FQNEAQ (reference sequence). The germline V and J ends were trimmed by 2 bases and 0 bases, with 2 bases remaining between them. This CDR3 contains 14 residues. The CDR3 DNA is TGTGCCAGCAGCTTACGCTCTGGGGCCAACGTCCTGACTTTC. Its protein product is CASSLRSGANVLTF.

The rearrangement joins TRBV18 to TRBJ1-3, with 7 positions matching TRBD1. Unmatched junction bases numbered 7, after V lost 8 bases and J lost 3 bases. The CDR3 length is 14 residues. Per the germline V gene, CDR1 is KGHSH and CDR2 is LQKENI. The CDR3 reads CASPRGSGGNTIYF. DNA for the CDR3: TGTGCCAGCCCCAGGGGGTCTGGTGGAAACACCATATATTTT. The full variable domain, completed using reference TRBV18 and TRBJ1-3, is NAGVMQNPRHLVRRRGQEARLRCSPMKGHSHVYWYRQLPEEGLKFMVYLQKENIIDESGMPKERFSAEFPKEGPSILRIQQVVRGDSAAYFCASPRGSGGNTIYFGEGSWLTVV.

The chain couples TRBV2 to TRBJ1-1, with D possibly being TRBD1 (5 bases). Germline lookup yields CDR1 SNHLY and CDR2 FYNNEI. Trimming removed 3 bases at V and 1 base at J, with 9 bases between. The CDR3 has 14 amino acids. The CDR3 DNA is TGTGCCAGCAGTGAGTCGGGGCCGAACACTGAAGCTTTCTTT. It codes for CASSESGPNTEAFF.

The V gene is TRBV6-6, the J gene TRBJ1-5; the match to TRBD1 covers 7 bases. V lost 5 bases, J lost 4 bases, and 5 bases stayed unmatched. The CDR3 runs 14 residues. In germline, CDR1 is MNHNY, CDR2 SVGAGI (reference sequence). The chain's CDR3 is CASSHPGGNQPQHF. The CDR3 coding sequence is TGTGCCAGCAGTCACCCAGGGGGTAATCAGCCCCAGCATTTT.